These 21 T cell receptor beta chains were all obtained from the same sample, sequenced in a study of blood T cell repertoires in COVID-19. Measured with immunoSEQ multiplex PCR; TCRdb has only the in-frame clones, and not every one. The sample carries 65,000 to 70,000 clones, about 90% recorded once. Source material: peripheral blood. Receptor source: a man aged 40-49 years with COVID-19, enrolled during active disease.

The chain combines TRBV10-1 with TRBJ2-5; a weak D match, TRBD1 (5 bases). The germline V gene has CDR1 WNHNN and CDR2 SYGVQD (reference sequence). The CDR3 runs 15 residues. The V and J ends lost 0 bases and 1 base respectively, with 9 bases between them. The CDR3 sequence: CASSESQGPQETQYF. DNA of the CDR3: TGCGCCAGCAGTGAGTCCCAGGGTCCCCAAGAGACCCAGTACTTC.

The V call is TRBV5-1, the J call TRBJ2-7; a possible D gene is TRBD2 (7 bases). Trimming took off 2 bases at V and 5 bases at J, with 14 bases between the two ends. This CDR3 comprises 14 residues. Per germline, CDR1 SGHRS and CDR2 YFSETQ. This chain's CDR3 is CASSFRGGADEQYF. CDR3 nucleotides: TGCGCCAGCAGCTTCAGGGGAGGGGCTGACGAGCAGTACTTC.

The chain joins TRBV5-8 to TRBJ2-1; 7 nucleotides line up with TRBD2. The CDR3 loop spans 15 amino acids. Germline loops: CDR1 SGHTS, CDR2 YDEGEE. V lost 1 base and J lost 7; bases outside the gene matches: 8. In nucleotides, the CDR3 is TGTGCCAGCAGCTTGCCCCGGGACTACCCGAATGAGCAGTTCTTC. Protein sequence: CASSLPRDYPNEQFF. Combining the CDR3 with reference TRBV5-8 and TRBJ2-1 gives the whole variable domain EAGVTQSPTHLIKTRGQQATLRCSPISGHTSVYWYQQALGLGLQFLLWYDEGEERNRGNFPPRFSGRQFPNYSSELNVNALELEDSALYLCASSLPRDYPNEQFFGPGTRLTVL.

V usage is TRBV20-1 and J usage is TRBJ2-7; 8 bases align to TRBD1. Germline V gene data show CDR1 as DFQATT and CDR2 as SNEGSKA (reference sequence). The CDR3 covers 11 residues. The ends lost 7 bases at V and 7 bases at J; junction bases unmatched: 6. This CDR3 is CSVTGGLEQYF. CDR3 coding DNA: TGCAGTGTAACAGGGGGGTTGGAGCAGTACTTC.

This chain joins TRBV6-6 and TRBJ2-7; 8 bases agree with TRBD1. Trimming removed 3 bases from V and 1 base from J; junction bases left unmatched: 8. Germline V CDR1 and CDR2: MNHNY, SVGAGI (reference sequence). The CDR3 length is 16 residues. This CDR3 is CASSYQGRGPSYEQYF. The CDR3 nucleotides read TGTGCCAGCAGTTATCAGGGCAGGGGGCCGTCCTACGAGCAGTACTTC.

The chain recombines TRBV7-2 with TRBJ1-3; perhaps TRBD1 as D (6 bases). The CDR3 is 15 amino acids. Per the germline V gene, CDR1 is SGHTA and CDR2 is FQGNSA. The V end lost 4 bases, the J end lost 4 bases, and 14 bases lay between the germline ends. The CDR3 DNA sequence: TGTGCCAGCAGCTCCCGGACAGCAGGAGGAAACACCATATATTTT. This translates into CASSSRTAGGNTIYF.

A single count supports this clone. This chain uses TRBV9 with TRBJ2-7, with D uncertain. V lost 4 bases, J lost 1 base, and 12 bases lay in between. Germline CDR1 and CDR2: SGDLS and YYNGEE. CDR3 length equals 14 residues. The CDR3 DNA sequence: TGTGCCAGCAGCTCCAGCGTGGTTTCCTACGAGCAGTACTTC. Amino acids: CASSSSVVSYEQYF.

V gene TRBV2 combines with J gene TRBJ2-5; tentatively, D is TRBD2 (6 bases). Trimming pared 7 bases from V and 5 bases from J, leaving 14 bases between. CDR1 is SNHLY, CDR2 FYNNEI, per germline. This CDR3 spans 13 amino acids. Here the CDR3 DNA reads TGTGCCAGCAAAGTCCGGAGGGATGAGACCCAGTACTTC. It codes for CASKVRRDETQYF.

The CDR3 DNA reads as TGTGCCAGCACCGCACACTGGGGGAGGGTTTTAGGTACGCAGTATTTT. It yields the protein CASTAHWGRVLGTQYF. The rearrangement links TRBV2 to TRBJ2-3; 7 bases align to TRBD2. This CDR3 has 16 residues. Germline V lookup: CDR1 SNHLY, CDR2 FYNNEI. Trimming cost V 7 bases and J 8 bases; bases outside gene matches: 18.

CDR3 amino acids: CASSPRRGSSGNTIYF. For the CDR3, the DNA is TGCGCCAGCAGCCCCCGCAGGGGAAGTTCTGGAAACACCATATATTTT. The chain links TRBV5-1 to TRBJ1-3, with TRBD1 as a possible D gene (6 bases). Germline CDR1 and CDR2: SGHRS and YFSETQ. This CDR3 is 16 amino acids long. Trimming took 4 bases from V and 1 from J, leaving 15 bases between them.

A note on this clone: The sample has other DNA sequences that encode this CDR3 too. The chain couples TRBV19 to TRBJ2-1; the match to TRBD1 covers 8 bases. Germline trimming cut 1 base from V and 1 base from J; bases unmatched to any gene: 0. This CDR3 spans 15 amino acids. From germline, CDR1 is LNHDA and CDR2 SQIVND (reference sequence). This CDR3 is CASSIGQGSYNEQFF. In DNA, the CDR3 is TGTGCCAGTAGTATAGGACAGGGGTCCTACAATGAGCAGTTCTTC.

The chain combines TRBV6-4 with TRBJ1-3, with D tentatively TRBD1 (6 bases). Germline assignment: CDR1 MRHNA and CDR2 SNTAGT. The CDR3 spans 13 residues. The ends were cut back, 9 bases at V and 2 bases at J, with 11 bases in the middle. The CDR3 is CASSGDTGNTIYF. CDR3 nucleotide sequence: TGTGCCAGTTCAGGGGATACTGGAAACACCATATATTTT.

CDR3 in amino acids: CATSRDKGTGELYTF. CDR3 nucleotides: TGTGCCACCAGCAGAGATAAGGGGACAGGGGAGCTCTACACCTTC. The chain uses TRBV15 and TRBJ1-2; the match to TRBD1 covers 10 bases. Germline values: CDR1 LNHNV, CDR2 YYDKDF (reference sequence). The J segment lost 10 bases and the V segment lost 0 bases, leaving 8 bases of the junction unmatched. The length of the CDR3 is 15 residues.

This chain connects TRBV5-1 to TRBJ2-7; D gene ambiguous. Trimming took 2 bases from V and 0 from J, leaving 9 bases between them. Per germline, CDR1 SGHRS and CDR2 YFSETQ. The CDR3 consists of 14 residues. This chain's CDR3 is CASSFGSSSYEQYF. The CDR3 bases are TGCGCCAGCAGCTTCGGTAGCAGCTCCTACGAGCAGTACTTC.

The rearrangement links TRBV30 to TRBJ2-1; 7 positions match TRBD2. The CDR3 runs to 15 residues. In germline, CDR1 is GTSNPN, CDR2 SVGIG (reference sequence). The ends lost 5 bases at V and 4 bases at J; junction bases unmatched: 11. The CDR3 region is CAWQQTSQPYNEQFF. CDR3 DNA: TGTGCCTGGCAGCAGACTAGCCAGCCTTACAATGAGCAGTTCTTC.

The CDR3 DNA reads as TGTGCCACCAGCAACGGAGCGAACACCGGGGAGCTGTTTTTT. Translated: CATSNGANTGELFF. The chain combines TRBV15 with TRBJ2-2; D ambiguous. Trimming took off 4 bases at V and 0 bases at J, with 6 bases between the two ends. This CDR3 is built from 14 residues. CDR1 is LNHNV, CDR2 YYDKDF, per germline (reference sequence). The full variable domain, its missing parts supplied by reference TRBV15 and TRBJ2-2, is DAMVIQNPRYQVTQFGKPVTLSCSQTLNHNVMYWYQQKSSQAPKLLFHYYDKDFNNEADTPDNFQSRRPNTSFCFLDIRSPGLGDTAMYLCATSNGANTGELFFGEGSRLTVL.

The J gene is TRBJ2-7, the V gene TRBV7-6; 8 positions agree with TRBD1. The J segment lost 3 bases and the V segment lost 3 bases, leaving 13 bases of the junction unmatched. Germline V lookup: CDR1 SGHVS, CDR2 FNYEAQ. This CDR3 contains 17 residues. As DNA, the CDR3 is TGTGCCAGCAGCTTGGGATCAAGTTTCGGGACAGGCTACGAGCAGTACTTC. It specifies CASSLGSSFGTGYEQYF.

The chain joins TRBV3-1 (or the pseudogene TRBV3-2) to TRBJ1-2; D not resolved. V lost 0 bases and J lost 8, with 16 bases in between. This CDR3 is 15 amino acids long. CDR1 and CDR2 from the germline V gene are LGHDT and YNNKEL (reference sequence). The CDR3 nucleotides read TGTGCCAGCAGCCAAGACCTATCCTCCATGGGCGGCTACACCTTC. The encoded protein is CASSQDLSSMGGYTF.

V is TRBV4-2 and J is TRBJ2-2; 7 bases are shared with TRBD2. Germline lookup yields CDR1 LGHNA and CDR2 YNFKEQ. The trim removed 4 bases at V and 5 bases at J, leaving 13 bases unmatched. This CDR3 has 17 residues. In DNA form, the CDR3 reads TGTGCCAGCAGCCGTTCTGGACCCGGGGGAGGGACCGGGGAGCTGTTTTTT. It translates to CASSRSGPGGGTGELFF.

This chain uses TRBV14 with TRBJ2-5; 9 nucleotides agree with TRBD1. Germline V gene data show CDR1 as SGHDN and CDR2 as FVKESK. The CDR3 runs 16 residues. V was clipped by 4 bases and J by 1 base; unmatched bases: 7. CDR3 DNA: TGTGCCAGCAGCCTCCGGGACAGGGTCCGCCAAGAGACCCAGTACTTC. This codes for CASSLRDRVRQETQYF.

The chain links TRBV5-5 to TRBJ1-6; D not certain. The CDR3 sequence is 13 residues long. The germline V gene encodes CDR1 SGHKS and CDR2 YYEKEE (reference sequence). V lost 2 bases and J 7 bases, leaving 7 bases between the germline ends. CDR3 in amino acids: CASSFEGNSPLHF. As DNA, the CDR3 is TGTGCCAGCAGCTTTGAGGGAAATTCACCCCTCCACTTT. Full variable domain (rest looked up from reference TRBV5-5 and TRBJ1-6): DAGVTQSPTHLIKTRGQQVTLRCSPISGHKSVSWYQQVLGQGPQFIFQYYEKEERGRGNFPDRFSARQFPNYSSELNVNALLLGDSALYLCASSFEGNSPLHFGNGTRLTVT.